This entry lists 3 T cell receptor beta chains sequenced from one sample in a study of T-cell memory formation after mild COVID-19. TCRdb analysed the 5' RACE reads with MiXCR anew, one entry per CDR3 protein. The sample shows approximately 240,000 distinct CDR3 sequences, about 16% of them seen only once. The specimen sequenced was PBMCs or a T cell subset sorted from them (not recorded which). These receptors came from a man between 18 and 35 years old who had mild COVID-19 (a few samples of this study predate the infection). Cell type and time point are not known.

This rearrangement joins TRBV7-2 to TRBJ2-5; the match to TRBD1 covers 7 bases. The CDR3 is made up of 14 amino acids. The germline V gene has CDR1 SGHTA and CDR2 FQGNSA. V lost 4 bases and J lost 2; bases outside the gene matches: 4. This CDR3 is CASSYWTGQETQYF. The CDR3 coding sequence is TGTGCCAGCAGCTACTGGACAGGTCAAGAGACCCAGTACTTC. Drawing the rest from reference TRBV7-2 and TRBJ2-5, the complete variable domain is GAGVSQSPSNKVTEKGKDVELRCDPISGHTALYWYRQSLGQGLEFLIYFQGNSAPDKSGLPSDRFSAERTGGSVSTLTIQRTQQEDSAVYLCASSYWTGQETQYFGPGTRLLVL.

In this sample, this clonotype turned up a few times. This chain joins TRBV9 and TRBJ1-1; D may be TRBD1 (5 bases). The length of the CDR3 is 15 residues. Per the germline V gene, CDR1 is SGDLS and CDR2 is YYNGEE. V lost 2 bases and J lost 1, with 12 bases in between. The CDR3 DNA follows: TGTGCCAGCAGCGTTTTAGACAGTCCGAACACTGAAGCTTTCTTT. Translating gives CASSVLDSPNTEAFF. Combining the CDR3 with reference TRBV9 and TRBJ1-1 gives the whole variable domain DSGVTQTPKHLITATGQRVTLRCSPRSGDLSVYWYQQSLDQGLQFLIQYYNGEERAKGNILERFSAQQFPDLHSELNLSSLELGDSALYFCASSVLDSPNTEAFFGQGTRLTVV.

This chain connects TRBV6-5 to TRBJ1-4, with D maybe TRBD1 (5 bases). CDR3 length: 14 residues. Germline assignment: CDR1 MNHEY and CDR2 SVGAGI. The ends were cut back, 2 bases at V and 3 bases at J, with 7 bases in the middle. CDR3 bases: TGTGCCAGCAGTTACGGGGGTGCTAATGAAAAACTGTTTTTT. Translation gives CASSYGGANEKLFF.